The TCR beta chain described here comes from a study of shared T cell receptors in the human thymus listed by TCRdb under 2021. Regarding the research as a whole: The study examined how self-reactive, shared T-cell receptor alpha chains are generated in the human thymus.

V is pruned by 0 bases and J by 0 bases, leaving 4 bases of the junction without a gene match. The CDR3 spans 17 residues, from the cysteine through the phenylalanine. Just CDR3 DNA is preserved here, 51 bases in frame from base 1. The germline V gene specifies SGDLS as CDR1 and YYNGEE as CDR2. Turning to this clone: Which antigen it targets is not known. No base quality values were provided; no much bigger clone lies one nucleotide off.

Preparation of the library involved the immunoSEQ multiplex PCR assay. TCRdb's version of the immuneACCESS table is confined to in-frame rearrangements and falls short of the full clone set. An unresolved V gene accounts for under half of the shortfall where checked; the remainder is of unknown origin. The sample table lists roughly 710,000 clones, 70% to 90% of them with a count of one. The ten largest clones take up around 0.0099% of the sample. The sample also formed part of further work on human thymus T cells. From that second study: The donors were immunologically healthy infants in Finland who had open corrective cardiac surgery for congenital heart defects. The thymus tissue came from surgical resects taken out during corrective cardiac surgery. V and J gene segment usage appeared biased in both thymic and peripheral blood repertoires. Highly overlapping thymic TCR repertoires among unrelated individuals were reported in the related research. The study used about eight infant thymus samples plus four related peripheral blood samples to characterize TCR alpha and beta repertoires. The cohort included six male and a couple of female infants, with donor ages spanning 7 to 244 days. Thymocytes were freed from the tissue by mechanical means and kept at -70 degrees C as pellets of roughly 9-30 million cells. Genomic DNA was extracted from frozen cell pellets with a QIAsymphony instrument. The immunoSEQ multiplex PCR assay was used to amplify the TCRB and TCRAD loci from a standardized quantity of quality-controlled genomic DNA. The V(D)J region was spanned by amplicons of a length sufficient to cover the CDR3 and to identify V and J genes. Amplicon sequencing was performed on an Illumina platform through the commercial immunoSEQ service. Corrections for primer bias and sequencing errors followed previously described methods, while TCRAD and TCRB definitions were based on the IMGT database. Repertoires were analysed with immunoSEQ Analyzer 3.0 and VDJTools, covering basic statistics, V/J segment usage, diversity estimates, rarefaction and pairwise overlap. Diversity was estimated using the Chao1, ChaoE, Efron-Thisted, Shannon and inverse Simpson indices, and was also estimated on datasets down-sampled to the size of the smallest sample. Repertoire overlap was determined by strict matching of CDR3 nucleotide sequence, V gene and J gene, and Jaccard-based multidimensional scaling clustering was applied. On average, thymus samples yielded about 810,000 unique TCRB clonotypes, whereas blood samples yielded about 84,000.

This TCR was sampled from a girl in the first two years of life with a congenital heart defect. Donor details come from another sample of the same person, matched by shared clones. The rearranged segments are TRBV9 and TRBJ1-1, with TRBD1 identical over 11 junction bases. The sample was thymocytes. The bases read TGTGCCAGCAGCGTAGGGGGACAGGGGGGTCTGAACACTGAAGCTTTCTTT. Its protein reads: CASSVGGQGGLNTEAFF.